These 26 T cell receptor beta chains came from one sample sequenced in a study of T cell clonotyping in hematopoietic cell transplantation. TCRdb keeps only in-frame clones here, not all; method: immunoSEQ multiplex PCR. The sample has 35,000 to 50,000 clones; approximately 95% are singletons. The specimen sequenced was peripheral blood mononuclear cells. The receptors originated from a man younger than 40 in good health. Some clones in this sample may be carry-over from other donors' samples.

This rearrangement joins TRBV5-1 to TRBJ2-7, with a weak D call TRBD2 (5 bases). Germline V CDR1 and CDR2: SGHRS, YFSETQ. V dropped 6 bases and J dropped 6 bases, with 22 bases sitting between them. The CDR3 totals 15 residues. CDR3 sequence: CASKILGDGVAEQYF. The CDR3 DNA reads as TGCGCCAGCAAAATTCTGGGTGACGGGGTAGCCGAGCAGTACTTC.

The chain recombines TRBV5-1 with TRBJ2-7, with 8 nucleotides matching TRBD1. The germline V gene has CDR1 SGHRS and CDR2 YFSETQ. This CDR3 is 18 amino acids long. V trimming: 4 bases; J trimming: 1 base; junction bases outside the gene matches: 16. This CDR3 is CASSPKRAGTGLSYEQYF. In DNA form, the CDR3 reads TGCGCCAGCAGCCCCAAGCGTGCCGGGACAGGACTATCCTACGAGCAGTACTTC.

The V gene is TRBV11-3, the J gene TRBJ2-7; D is unresolved. The germline V gene encodes CDR1 SGHNT and CDR2 YENEEA. V lost 1 base and J 0 bases, leaving 7 bases between the germline ends. The CDR3 totals 14 residues. CDR3 loop: CASSLARVSYEQYF. The CDR3 DNA is TGTGCCAGCAGCTTAGCAAGGGTCTCCTACGAGCAGTACTTC.

The chain employs TRBV4-3 and TRBJ2-3; D call uncertain. Germline values: CDR1 LGHNA, CDR2 YSLEER. CDR3 length: 16 residues. The ends were cut back, 3 bases at V and 6 bases at J, with 19 bases in the middle. The CDR3 here is CASSHRWAEKADTQYF. In DNA form, the CDR3 reads TGCGCCAGCAGCCACCGATGGGCCGAGAAAGCCGATACGCAGTATTTT.

This chain joins TRBV18 and TRBJ1-6, with TRBD1 matching over 10 bases. Germline CDR1 and CDR2: KGHSH and LQKENI. The CDR3 spans 19 residues. V dropped 2 bases and J dropped 1; count of bases not matched to a gene: 8. The CDR3 sequence is CASSPTGQGIVSYNSPLHF. The CDR3 DNA is TGTGCCAGCTCACCAACGGGACAGGGGATTGTATCCTATAATTCACCCCTCCACTTT.

The V gene is TRBV11-2, the J gene TRBJ1-1; D not resolved. The CDR3 loop spans 14 amino acids. V lost 5 bases, J lost 1 base, and 11 bases lay in between. CDR1 and CDR2 (germline): SGHAT, FQNNGV. The CDR3: CASSTGWANTEAFF. The CDR3 DNA sequence: TGTGCCAGCAGCACGGGATGGGCGAACACTGAAGCTTTCTTT.

The gene calls are TRBV12-5 and TRBJ1-3, with 9 bases matching TRBD1. The trim removed 1 base at V and 2 bases at J, leaving 0 bases unmatched. This CDR3 contains 15 residues. CDR1 and CDR2 (germline): LGHNT, FRNRAP. In nucleotides, the CDR3 is TGTGCTAGTGGTTTGGGACAGGGGGCTGGAAACACCATATATTTT. Translation: CASGLGQGAGNTIYF.

This chain joins TRBV7-2 and TRBJ2-2, with a tentative D call TRBD1 (5 bases). The CDR3 is 13 amino acids. Germline V gene lookup returns CDR1 SGHTA and CDR2 FQGNSA. The V gene lost 5 bases and the J gene lost 4 bases, with 8 bases spanning the gap. The CDR3 DNA follows: TGTGCCAGCAGCCCACAGGCCACCGGGGAGCTGTTTTTT. It encodes CASSPQATGELFF. Filled out from reference TRBV7-2 and TRBJ2-2, the complete variable domain reads GAGVSQSPSNKVTEKGKDVELRCDPISGHTALYWYRQSLGQGLEFLIYFQGNSAPDKSGLPSDRFSAERTGGSVSTLTIQRTQQEDSAVYLCASSPQATGELFFGEGSRLTVL.

The chain is built from TRBV7-8 and TRBJ1-4, with D possibly being TRBD1 (5 bases). The CDR3 covers 14 residues. The germline V and J ends were trimmed by 5 bases and 3 bases, with 10 bases remaining between them. Per the germline V gene, CDR1 is SGHVS and CDR2 is FQNEAQ. CDR3 sequence: CASSVTVSNEKLFF. The CDR3 DNA reads TGTGCCAGCAGCGTGACAGTTTCTAATGAAAAACTGTTTTTT.

The rearrangement joins TRBV19 to TRBJ1-4; a possible D gene is TRBD1 (6 bases). Germline CDR1 and CDR2: LNHDA and SQIVND (reference sequence). This CDR3 is 15 amino acids long. The V gene lost 5 bases and the J gene lost 7 bases, with 17 bases spanning the gap. CDR3 in DNA: TGTGCCAGTAGTCCCTGGGGGGGGCCAGGTGAAAAACTGTTTTTT. It translates to CASSPWGGPGEKLFF. Supplemented by reference TRBV19 and TRBJ1-4, the full variable domain reads DGGITQSPKYLFRKEGQNVTLSCEQNLNHDAMYWYRQDPGQGLRLIYYSQIVNDFQKGDIAEGYSVSREKKESFPLTVTSAQKNPTAFYLCASSPWGGPGEKLFFGSGTQLSVL.

Only one count was recorded for this clone. The chain is built from TRBV7-9 and TRBJ1-4; D not resolved. V was clipped by 1 base and J by 3 bases, with 6 bases between them. Germline lookup yields CDR1 SEHNR and CDR2 FQNEAQ (reference sequence). There are 14 residues in the CDR3. CDR3 coding DNA: TGTGCCAGCAGCTTAGGGACGGCTAATGAAAAACTGTTTTTT. Translation gives CASSLGTANEKLFF. Drawing the rest from reference TRBV7-9 and TRBJ1-4, the complete variable domain is DTGVSQNPRHKITKRGQNVTFRCDPISEHNRLYWYRQTLGQGPEFLTYFQNEAQLEKSRLLSDRFSAERPKGSFSTLEIQRTEQGDSAMYLCASSLGTANEKLFFGSGTQLSVL.

This chain links TRBV7-9 with TRBJ1-1, with TRBD1 matching 10 bases. Germline lookup yields CDR1 SEHNR and CDR2 FQNEAQ (reference sequence). CDR3 length: 14 residues. After removal of 4 bases from V and 3 bases from J, the junction contained 2 bases not matched to a gene. The CDR3 DNA is TGTGCCAGCAGCTCGGACAGGGGGGACACTGAAGCTTTCTTT. As protein: CASSSDRGDTEAFF.

This clone was recorded only once. The chain recombines TRBV7-2 with TRBJ2-6; D is perhaps TRBD1 or TRBD2 (5 bases each). The germline CDR1 and CDR2 sequences are SGHTA and FQGNSA. Deletions cut 1 base from V and 4 bases from J, with 11 bases between. CDR3 size: 16 residues. In DNA, the CDR3 is TGTGCCAGCAGCTTAGTCCCGGGGCCCGGGGCCAACGTCCTGACTTTC. Amino acids: CASSLVPGPGANVLTF.

The chain recombines TRBV5-1 with TRBJ2-2; tentatively, D is TRBD1 (5 bases). CDR3 size: 15 residues. Trimming pared 4 bases from V and 4 bases from J, leaving 14 bases between. CDR1 and CDR2 from the germline V gene are SGHRS and YFSETQ. The DNA of the CDR3 is TGCGCCAGCAGCGACACCACAGGCCGCACCGGGGAGCTGTTTTTT. Encoded protein: CASSDTTGRTGELFF.

The genes are TRBV6-5 and TRBJ2-1; 7 nucleotides agree with TRBD2. Germline CDR1 and CDR2: MNHEY and SVGAGI. With V trimmed by 6 bases and J by 2 bases, 7 bases remained unmatched. This CDR3 spans 15 amino acids. The CDR3 coding sequence is TGTGCCAGCAGAAGGGTCGCGGGAGCCTACAATGAGCAGTTCTTC. Its translation is CASRRVAGAYNEQFF.

The gene calls are TRBV2 and TRBJ1-2; D is ambiguous. The CDR3 consists of 11 residues. V was cut by 1 base and J by 13 bases, with 10 bases left in between. Germline CDR1 is SNHLY and CDR2 is FYNNEI. The CDR3 coding sequence is TGTGCCAGCAGTGAAGAGTTCGTTGGCACCTTC. It codes for CASSEEFVGTF.

V is TRBV5-4 and J is TRBJ2-7, with D possibly called TRBD1 or TRBD2 (5 bases each). CDR1 and CDR2 (germline): SGHNT, YYREEE (reference sequence). Trimming pared 4 bases from V and 7 bases from J, leaving 15 bases between. This CDR3 has 13 amino acids. CDR3 amino acids: CASSPGRTDEQYF. The CDR3 DNA sequence: TGTGCCAGCAGCCCGGGACGGACGGATGAGCAGTACTTC.

J is TRBJ1-1 and V is TRBV18; 9 positions match TRBD1. The CDR3 has 15 amino acids. In germline, CDR1 is KGHSH, CDR2 LQKENI. Trimming at V came to 3 bases and at J to 5 bases, leaving 7 bases not matched to a gene. The CDR3 sequence: CASSPEQGARTEAFF. CDR3 bases: TGTGCCAGCTCACCGGAACAGGGGGCGAGGACTGAAGCTTTCTTT.

J is TRBJ1-4 and V is TRBV27; 9 bases fit TRBD1. Germline V gene lookup returns CDR1 MNHEY and CDR2 SMNVEV (reference sequence). J lost 7 bases, V lost 5 bases, and 8 bases had no gene match. The CDR3 sequence is 15 residues long. CDR3 sequence (DNA): TGTGCCAGCAGTCCCTACAGGGGGCTCGGTGAAAAACTGTTTTTT. The encoded protein is CASSPYRGLGEKLFF.

The rearrangement joins TRBV7-3 to TRBJ2-7; D uncertain. In germline, CDR1 is SGHTA, CDR2 FQGTGA. V dropped 2 bases and J dropped 5 bases, with 13 bases sitting between them. This CDR3 has 14 amino acids. As DNA, the CDR3 is TGTGCCAGCAGCTTACTCGGGTATACACACGAGCAGTACTTC. Translation: CASSLLGYTHEQYF.

This rearrangement joins TRBV12-5 to TRBJ1-3, with D unclear. The V gene's germline CDR1 is LGHNT and CDR2 FRNRAP. CDR3 length equals 12 residues. Trimming shortened V by 3 bases and J by 4 bases, and 4 bases separated the two germline ends. This CDR3 is CASGLIGNTIYF. CDR3 nucleotide sequence: TGTGCTAGTGGTTTAATCGGAAACACCATATATTTT.

A few counts support this clone. This chain joins TRBV7-8 and TRBJ2-2; 11 bases are shared with TRBD2. CDR1 SGHVS and CDR2 FQNEAQ come from the germline V gene. The J segment lost 4 bases and the V segment lost 3 bases, leaving 4 bases of the junction unmatched. This CDR3 contains 16 residues. The CDR3 DNA sequence: TGTGCCAGCAGCTTGCCTAGCGGGGGGCGCACCGGGGAGCTGTTTTTT. This codes for CASSLPSGGRTGELFF.

The chain recombines TRBV29-1 with TRBJ1-2, with D unresolved. In germline, CDR1 is SQVTM, CDR2 ANQGSEA. The CDR3 loop spans 13 amino acids. V shed 3 bases and J shed 2 bases, with 10 bases lying between them. The CDR3 region is CSVDRADNYGYTF. Here the CDR3 DNA reads TGCAGCGTTGATAGGGCAGACAACTATGGCTACACCTTC.

The chain joins TRBV9 to TRBJ2-7, with 7 positions matching TRBD1. This CDR3 is 14 amino acids long. Germline V gives CDR1 SGDLS, CDR2 YYNGEE. Trimming cost V 0 bases and J 4 bases; bases outside gene matches: 4. The CDR3 loop is CASSVGDRAYEQYF. The CDR3 bases are TGTGCCAGCAGCGTAGGAGACAGGGCATACGAGCAGTACTTC.

V usage is TRBV4-1 and J usage is TRBJ1-1; D uncertain. With 1 base removed from V and 7 bases from J, the gap between germline ends came to 10 bases. The CDR3 has 13 amino acids. Germline V gene sequence: CDR1 MGHRA, CDR2 YSYEKL. The chain's CDR3 is CASSQGSGVEAFF. CDR3 in DNA: TGCGCCAGCAGCCAAGGGAGCGGGGTTGAAGCTTTCTTT.

The V gene is TRBV7-6, the J gene TRBJ2-5; D gene unclear. Germline values: CDR1 SGHVS, CDR2 FNYEAQ. The CDR3 is made up of 12 amino acids. Trimming took 0 bases from V and 4 from J, leaving 3 bases between them. The DNA for the CDR3 is TGTGCCAGCAGCTTAGCGGGAGAGACCCAGTACTTC. Encoded protein: CASSLAGETQYF.